Below are 13 T cell receptor beta chains sequenced from a single sample in a study of blood T cell repertoires in COVID-19. Libraries were prepared by immunoSEQ multiplex PCR; TCRdb keeps only in-frame clonotypes and omits some of them. This table holds about 170,000 clones, about four fifths found once. Sequences were obtained from peripheral blood. The receptors shown here come from a woman older than 75 with COVID-19, enrolled during active disease.

The chain has TRBV5-1 and TRBJ2-7, with D possibly matching TRBD1 (6 bases). The V end was cut by 6 bases, the J end by 5 bases, with 18 bases between. The CDR3 is 14 residues long. Per germline, CDR1 SGHRS and CDR2 YFSETQ. CDR3 in DNA: TGCGCCAGCACCCTGGGGGCTAGTTTTGACGAGCAGTACTTC. Its protein product is CASTLGASFDEQYF.

The chain recombines TRBV9 with TRBJ2-7; TRBD2 aligns across 13 bases. The CDR3 totals 16 residues. Germline CDR1 is SGDLS and CDR2 is YYNGEE. Losses at the gene ends were 1 base for V and 8 bases for J; bases not matched to a gene: 9. This CDR3 reads CASSVTAGLAGQQQYF. CDR3 nucleotides: TGTGCCAGCAGCGTAACTGCGGGACTAGCGGGACAACAGCAGTACTTC.

This clone was seen a single time. This chain connects TRBV28 to TRBJ1-5, with D perhaps TRBD1 (5 bases). The germline V and J ends were trimmed by 5 bases and 7 bases, with 12 bases remaining between them. Germline loops: CDR1 MDHEN, CDR2 SYDVKM. The CDR3 has 13 residues. CDR3 sequence reads: CASSLDMVQPQHF. CDR3 bases: TGTGCCAGCAGTCTGGACATGGTCCAGCCCCAGCATTTT. The variable domain in full, with the rest retrieved from reference TRBV28 and TRBJ1-5, is DVKVTQSSRYLVKRTGEKVFLECVQDMDHENMFWYRQDPGLGLRLIYFSYDVKMKEKGDIPEGYSVSREKKERFSLILESASTNQTSMYLCASSLDMVQPQHFGDGTRLSIL.

V and J are TRBV30 and TRBJ1-2; TRBD1 matches at 9 bases. After removal of 8 bases from V and 0 bases from J, the junction contained 7 bases not matched to a gene. The CDR3 is 14 amino acids. Germline CDR1 and CDR2: GTSNPN and SVGIG (reference sequence). CDR3 nucleotides: TGTGCCCGGGGACAGGGCCACACTAACTATGGCTACACCTTC. This codes for CARGQGHTNYGYTF.

The CDR3 sequence: CATSRSRGPGELFF. DNA for the CDR3: TGTGCCACCAGCAGGAGCAGGGGTCCCGGGGAGCTGTTTTTT. This chain connects TRBV15 to TRBJ2-2; D is possibly TRBD1 (6 bases). This CDR3 is built from 14 residues. Trimming removed 3 bases at V and 6 bases at J, with 11 bases between. Per germline, CDR1 LNHNV and CDR2 YYDKDF (reference sequence).

The genes are TRBV12-5 and TRBJ2-7; 8 nucleotides agree with TRBD1. Trimming removed 1 base from V and 1 base from J; junction bases left unmatched: 0. This CDR3 comprises 14 residues. CDR1 and CDR2 (germline): LGHNT, FRNRAP. CDR3 DNA: TGTGCTAGTGGTTTGGGGACAGGGTCCTACGAGCAGTACTTC. Its translation is CASGLGTGSYEQYF.

The chain uses TRBV30 and TRBJ2-1, with 8 bases fitting TRBD2. The CDR3 consists of 14 residues. CDR1 is GTSNPN and CDR2 is SVGIG in the germline V gene (reference sequence). The trim removed 4 bases at V and 5 bases at J, leaving 7 bases unmatched. The CDR3 sequence: CAWKFSGVNNEQFF. The CDR3, as DNA: TGTGCCTGGAAATTTAGCGGGGTTAACAATGAGCAGTTCTTC.

CDR3 coding DNA: TGTGCCAGCAGCTCCCTACAGGGGCCCACCGGGGAGCTGTTTTTT. Translation: CASSSLQGPTGELFF. The chain recombines TRBV9 with TRBJ2-2; 7 bases map to TRBD1. V lost 4 bases and J lost 4; bases outside the gene matches: 7. This CDR3 is built from 15 residues. In germline, CDR1 is SGDLS, CDR2 YYNGEE.

The rearrangement joins TRBV19 to TRBJ2-7; weak D call: TRBD1 (6 bases). V was cut by 2 bases and J by 7 bases, with 9 bases left in between. This CDR3 contains 12 residues. Germline loops: CDR1 LNHDA, CDR2 SQIVND (reference sequence). For the CDR3, the DNA is TGTGCCAGTAGTATATCCAGGGGAGAGCAGTACTTC. It encodes CASSISRGEQYF.

This chain links TRBV28 with TRBJ2-3; weak D call: TRBD2 (6 bases). There are 15 residues in the CDR3. V shed 4 bases and J shed 4 bases, with 15 bases lying between them. The germline CDR1 and CDR2 sequences are MDHEN and SYDVKM. CDR3 loop: CASSWFGGRPDTQYF. As DNA, the CDR3 is TGTGCCAGCAGTTGGTTCGGGGGAAGACCAGATACGCAGTATTTT.

In this sample, this clone turned up once. The CDR3 sequence is CASSPTMYPSVYF. CDR3 bases: TGTGCCAGCAGTCCCACGATGTACCCCAGCGTGTACTTC. The chain joins TRBV27 to TRBJ2-7; D gene unclear. Germline V gene lookup returns CDR1 MNHEY and CDR2 SMNVEV (reference sequence). The CDR3 covers 13 residues. The V end was cut by 5 bases, the J end by 12 bases, with 20 bases between.

This clone showed up just once. The CDR3 DNA reads TGTGCCAGCTCACGACAGGGACACACAGATACGCAGTATTTT. Amino acids: CASSRQGHTDTQYF. The chain has TRBV18 and TRBJ2-3, with 7 bases fitting TRBD1. CDR1 is KGHSH, CDR2 LQKENI, per germline. The length of the CDR3 is 14 residues. V shed 4 bases, J shed 2 bases, and the junction held 3 bases outside the gene matches.

The chain links TRBV6-4 to TRBJ1-5, with 9 bases matching TRBD1. This CDR3 spans 16 amino acids. With V trimmed by 7 bases and J by 2 bases, 9 bases remained unmatched. Germline V gene sequence: CDR1 MRHNA, CDR2 SNTAGT. CDR3 sequence (DNA): TGTGCCAGCACCATAGGTCGGGACAGGGGCAATCAGCCCCAGCATTTT. Translation gives CASTIGRDRGNQPQHF.